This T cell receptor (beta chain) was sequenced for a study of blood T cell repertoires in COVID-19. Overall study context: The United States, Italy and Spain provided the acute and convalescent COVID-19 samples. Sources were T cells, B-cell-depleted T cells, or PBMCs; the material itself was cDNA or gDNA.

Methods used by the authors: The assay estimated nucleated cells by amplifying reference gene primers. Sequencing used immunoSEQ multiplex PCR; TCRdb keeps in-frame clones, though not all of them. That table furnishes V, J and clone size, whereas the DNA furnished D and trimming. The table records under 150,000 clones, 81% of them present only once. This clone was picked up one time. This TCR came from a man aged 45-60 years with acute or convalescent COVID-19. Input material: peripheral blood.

The DNA of the CDR3 is TGTGCCACCAGTGATTTGGGGCAGGGGGCGCAGGCCGGGGAGCTGTTTTTT. It encodes CATSDLGQGAQAGELFF. The rearrangement uses TRBV24-1 and TRBJ2-2, with 8 bases that match TRBD1. Germline lookup yields CDR1 KGHDR and CDR2 SFDVKD. This CDR3 has 17 amino acids. The J segment lost 6 bases and the V segment lost 0 bases, leaving 8 bases of the junction unmatched.